The text below deals with one T cell receptor beta chain. Its specificity is unknown. These data come from a study of cytomegalovirus exposure and HLA in healthy donors. PCR involved 60 Vbeta and 13 Jbeta primers. The repertoire was sequenced with immunoSEQ multiplex PCR; TCRdb's copy has only in-frame clones and lacks some. This sample has some 120,000 clones, with approximately 70% found just once. Overall study findings and caveats: A further, later analysis showed that HLA-associated TCR beta chains (compared with equally common others) were more clonally expanded. Apart from CMV serostatus, no immune exposure information was available. In a later analysis, TCR beta V- and J-gene trimming was associated with a missense DCLRE1C variant.

This CDR3 region has 15 residues. With V trimmed by 0 bases and J by 1 base, 1 base remained unmatched. Per germline, CDR1 SGDLS and CDR2 YYNGEE. Material for sequencing was PBMCs. V is TRBV9 and J is TRBJ2-3, with 8 bases matching TRBD1. This receptor was identified in a young man in good health and CMV-seropositive. The CDR3, as DNA: TGTGCCAGCAGCGTAGGGGGACAGGGCACAGATACGCAGTATTTT. Protein product: CASSVGGQGTDTQYF.